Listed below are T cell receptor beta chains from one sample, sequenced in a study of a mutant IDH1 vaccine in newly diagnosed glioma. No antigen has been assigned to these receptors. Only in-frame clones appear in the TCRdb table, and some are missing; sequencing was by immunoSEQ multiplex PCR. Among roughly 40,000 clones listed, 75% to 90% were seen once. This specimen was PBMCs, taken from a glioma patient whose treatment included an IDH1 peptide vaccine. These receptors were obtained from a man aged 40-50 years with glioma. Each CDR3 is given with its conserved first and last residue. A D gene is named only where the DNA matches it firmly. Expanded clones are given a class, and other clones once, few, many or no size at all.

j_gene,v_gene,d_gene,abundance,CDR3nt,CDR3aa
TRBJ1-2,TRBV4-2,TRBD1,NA,TGTGCCAGCAGCCAACGGGCAGGGGACAGGGGGGCCTATGGCTACACCTTC,CASSQRAGDRGAYGYTF
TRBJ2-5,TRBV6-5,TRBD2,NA,TGTGCCAGCAAGGGTAGCGGGAGCCCTCGGGAGACCCAGTACTTC,CASKGSGSPRETQYF
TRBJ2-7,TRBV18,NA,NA,TGTGCCAGCTCACCACCACACTTTCCCTCCTACGAGCAGTACTTC,CASSPPHFPSYEQYF
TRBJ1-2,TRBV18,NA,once,TGTGCCAGCTCACCACCTGCTTGGGAGGGAGGCTACACCTTC,CASSPPAWEGGYTF
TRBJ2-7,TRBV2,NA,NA,TGTGCCAGCAATGGCATGCTTTTGGAGTTCTACGAGCAGTACTTC,CASNGMLLEFYEQYF
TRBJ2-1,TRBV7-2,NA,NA,TGTGCCAGCAGCTCGCTGATGGGATCTTCCAATGAGCAGTTCTTC,CASSSLMGSSNEQFF
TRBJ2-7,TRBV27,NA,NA,TGTGCCAGCAGTTTAAATAGCGGATCCTACGAGCAGTACTTC,CASSLNSGSYEQYF
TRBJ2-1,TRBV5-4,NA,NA,TGTGCCAGCAGCTTAGGGTCATCGGGGTACAATGAGCAGTTCTTC,CASSLGSSGYNEQFF
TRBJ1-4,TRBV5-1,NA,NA,TGCGCCAGCAGCGGCGGTGGTGAAAAACTGTTTTTT,CASSGGGEKLFF
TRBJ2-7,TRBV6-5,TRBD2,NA,TGTGCCAGCATTCGACTAGCGGGAGACCACGAGCAGTACTTC,CASIRLAGDHEQYF
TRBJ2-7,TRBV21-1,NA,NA,TGTGCCAGCAGCAAACATCTAACGGACAAACCGGGCGAGCAGTACTTC,CASSKHLTDKPGEQYF
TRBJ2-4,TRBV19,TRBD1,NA,TGTGCCAGTGCGTCGGGACAGACACCCTTAGCCAAAAACATTCAGTACTTC,CASASGQTPLAKNIQYF
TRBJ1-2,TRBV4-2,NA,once,TGTGCCAGCAGCCACGACGGAAGCTATGGCTACACCTTC,CASSHDGSYGYTF
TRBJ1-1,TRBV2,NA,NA,TGTGCCAGCAGAGCCCGGGGGACGATGAACACTGAAGCTTTCTTT,CASRARGTMNTEAFF
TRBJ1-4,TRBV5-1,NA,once,TGCGCCAGCAGCTTGGTAGCCAGAAGGACAGCCTATCCAACTAATGAAAAACTGTTTTTT,CASSLVARRTAYPTNEKLFF
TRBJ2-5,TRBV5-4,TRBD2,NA,TGTGCCAGCAGCCCGTGGGGTCGGGCGGGAGGGGCAGAGACCCAGTACTTC,CASSPWGRAGGAETQYF
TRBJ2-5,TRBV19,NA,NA,TGTGCCAGTAGTATAGTGAGGGGAGAGACCCAGTACTTC,CASSIVRGETQYF
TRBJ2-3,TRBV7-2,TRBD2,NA,TGTGCCAGCAGCTTAGGAGGACTAGAGGTAGTTACGCAGTATTTT,CASSLGGLEVVTQYF
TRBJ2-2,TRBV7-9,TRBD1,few,TGTGCCAGCAGCTTGGACAGGGGGGACGGGGAGCTGTTTTTT,CASSLDRGDGELFF
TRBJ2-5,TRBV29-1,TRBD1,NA,TGCAGCGTTTTAGGACAGGGGGGTTCTGTCCAAGAGACCCAGTACTTC,CSVLGQGGSVQETQYF
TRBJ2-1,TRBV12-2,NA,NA,TGTGCAAGTCGCTTAGCGTTCGCGGACAGTCCCTACAATGAGCAGTTCTTC,CASRLAFADSPYNEQFF
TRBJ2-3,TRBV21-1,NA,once,TGTGCCAGCAGCAAACTTTCAGCTTTCACAGATACGCAGTATTTT,CASSKLSAFTDTQYF
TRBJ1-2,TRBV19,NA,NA,TGTGCCAGTAAAGCTGGGCCCAACTATGGCTACACCTTC,CASKAGPNYGYTF
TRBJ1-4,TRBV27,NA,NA,TGTGCCAGCAGTTACCAGGGTTTTAATGAAAAACTGTTTTTT,CASSYQGFNEKLFF
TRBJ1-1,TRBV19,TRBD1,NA,TGTGCCAGCGCGGAGGGGGCGGCGAACACTGAAGCTTTCTTT,CASAEGAANTEAFF
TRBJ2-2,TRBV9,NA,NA,TGTGCCAGCAGGGGGACAGGGGAGCTGTTTTTT,CASRGTGELFF
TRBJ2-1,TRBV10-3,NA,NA,TGTGCCATCAGTGAGTCGGGACGCTACAATGAGCAGTTCTTC,CAISESGRYNEQFF
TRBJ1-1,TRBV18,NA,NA,TGTGCCAGCTCACCTCTGGACGAGTTTAAAGCTTTCTTT,CASSPLDEFKAFF
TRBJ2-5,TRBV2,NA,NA,TGTGCCAGCAGCCGGGGGTACCAAGAGACCCAGTACTTC,CASSRGYQETQYF
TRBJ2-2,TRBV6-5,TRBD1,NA,TGTGCCAGCAGTTACTTGGGACAGCCTGCCGGGGAGCTGTTTTTT,CASSYLGQPAGELFF
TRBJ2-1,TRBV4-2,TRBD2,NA,TGTGCCAGCAGCCAAGATCCCGGGACTAGCGCCGACAATGAGCAGTTCTTC,CASSQDPGTSADNEQFF
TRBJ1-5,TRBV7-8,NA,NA,TGTGCCAGCAGCCGCGGGCAGGGGCTTCAGGGGCCCCAGCATTTT,CASSRGQGLQGPQHF
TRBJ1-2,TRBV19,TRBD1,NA,TGTGCCAGTAGTCACTCGCCCCGACAGGGGGCTGGCTATGGCTACACCTTC,CASSHSPRQGAGYGYTF
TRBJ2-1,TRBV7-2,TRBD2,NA,TGTGCCAGCAGCTTAGGGCCTAGCGGGAGGGACGAGCAGTTCTTC,CASSLGPSGRDEQFF
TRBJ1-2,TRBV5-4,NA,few,TGTGCCAGCACCTTCCCAAGAGGGCGAAACACCTTC,CASTFPRGRNTF
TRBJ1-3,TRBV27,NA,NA,TGTGCCAGCAGTGGAATCGGGTACTCTGGAAACACCATATATTTT,CASSGIGYSGNTIYF
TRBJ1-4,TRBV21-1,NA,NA,TGTGTCCGGGAAAAACTGTTTTTT,CVREKLFF
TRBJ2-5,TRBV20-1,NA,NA,TGCAGTGCTAAACAAGAGACCCAGTACTTC,CSAKQETQYF
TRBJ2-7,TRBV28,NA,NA,TGTGCCAGCAACCCTCCGGGGTCGGGGGCGAGGGAGCAGTACTTC,CASNPPGSGAREQYF
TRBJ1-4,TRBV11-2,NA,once,TGTGCCAGCAGCGGACGGACAGCCGAAAAACTGTTTTTT,CASSGRTAEKLFF
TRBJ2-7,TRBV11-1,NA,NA,TGTGCCAGCAGCTTAGGTAACAGCGAGCAGTACTTC,CASSLGNSEQYF
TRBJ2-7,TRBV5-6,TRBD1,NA,TGTGCCAGCAGCTTGGGACAGGGGATGAACGAGCAGTACTTC,CASSLGQGMNEQYF
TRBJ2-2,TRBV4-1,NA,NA,TGCGCCAGCAGCCAAGAGTCCGGTCCCCCAAGGGAGCTGTTTTTT,CASSQESGPPRELFF
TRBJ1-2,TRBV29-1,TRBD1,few,TGCAGCGTTGTCCGGGGACAGGCCGCCGGCTACACCTTC,CSVVRGQAAGYTF
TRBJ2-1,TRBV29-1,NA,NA,TGCAGCGCCACCTCCACTGGCTACAATGAGCAGTTCTTC,CSATSTGYNEQFF
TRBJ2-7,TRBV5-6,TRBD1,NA,TGTGCCAGCAGCTTGGGATGGACAGGTCACTACGAGCAGTACTTC,CASSLGWTGHYEQYF
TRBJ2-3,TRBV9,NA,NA,TGTGCCAGCAGCGTAGCTGTGGGGACGAGCACAGATACGCAGTATTTT,CASSVAVGTSTDTQYF
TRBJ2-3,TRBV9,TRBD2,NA,TGTGCCAGCAGCACCTTTGGGACTAGCGGGAGGGCCATAGATACGCAGTATTTT,CASSTFGTSGRAIDTQYF
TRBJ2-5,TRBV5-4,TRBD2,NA,TGTGCCACCGGCAGGGGACTAGGGGAGCAAGAGACCCAGTACTTC,CATGRGLGEQETQYF
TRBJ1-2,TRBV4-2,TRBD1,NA,TGTGCCAGCAGCCAAGACTGGGAGGGGGCCTATGGCTACACCTTC,CASSQDWEGAYGYTF
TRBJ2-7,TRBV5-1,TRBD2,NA,TGCGCCAGCAGCCTAACTAGCGGGCCCAGCTCCTACGAGCAGTACTTC,CASSLTSGPSSYEQYF